This entry lists 7 T cell receptor beta chains sequenced from one sample in a study of blood T cell repertoires in COVID-19. Sequenced by immunoSEQ multiplex PCR; TCRdb stores in-frame clones only, minus some. This sample yields some 360,000 clones, of which approximately 91% are seen a single time; approximately 1% belongs to the top ten. The sequenced sample consisted of PBMCs or T cells enriched from blood (not recorded which). Receptor source: a woman in her 30s who had been exposed to COVID-19.

The chain recombines TRBV10-1 with TRBJ2-1; the D gene is possibly TRBD2 (6 bases). Per germline, CDR1 WNHNN and CDR2 SYGVQD (reference sequence). This CDR3 spans 12 amino acids. Trimming pared 5 bases from V and 8 bases from J, leaving 10 bases between. CDR3 bases: TGCGCCAGCAGTCCGGGGGACTATGAGCAGTTCTTC. Protein product: CASSPGDYEQFF.

This chain connects TRBV3-1 (or the pseudogene TRBV3-2) to TRBJ2-3, with D possibly being TRBD1 (5 bases). Germline-derived CDR1 and CDR2 are LGHDT and YNNKEL (reference sequence). The CDR3 is 13 amino acids. The ends were cut back, 5 bases at V and 4 bases at J, with 10 bases in the middle. In DNA form, the CDR3 reads TGTGCCAGCAGCTTAGACAGCTCAGATACGCAGTATTTT. Amino acids: CASSLDSSDTQYF.

This clone was picked up one time. V and J are TRBV11-3 and TRBJ2-3; D is possibly TRBD2 (5 bases). The V end lost 5 bases, the J end lost 0 bases, and 18 bases lay between the germline ends. The CDR3 has 17 amino acids. Germline V gene sequence: CDR1 SGHNT, CDR2 YENEEA. The DNA of the CDR3 is TGTGCCAGCAGCCAAACCACTAGTTCCCTGAGCACAGATACGCAGTATTTT. This translates into CASSQTTSSLSTDTQYF. The variable domain in full, completed from reference TRBV11-3 and TRBJ2-3, reads EAGVVQSPRYKIIEKKQPVAFWCNPISGHNTLYWYLQNLGQGPELLIRYENEEAVDDSQLPKDRFSAERLKGVDSTLKIQPAELGDSAVYLCASSQTTSSLSTDTQYFGPGTRLTVL.

This CDR3 reads CASSQDVPGLAGATTDTQYF. The CDR3, as DNA: TGTGCCAGCAGCCAAGACGTACCGGGACTAGCGGGAGCGACCACAGATACGCAGTATTTT. The rearrangement uses TRBV3-1 (or the pseudogene TRBV3-2) and TRBJ2-3; TRBD2 matches at 14 bases. Germline CDR1 is LGHDT and CDR2 is YNNKEL (reference sequence). V gave up 0 bases and J gave up 2 bases; unmatched junction bases: 10. The CDR3 is 20 amino acids.

Notes on this clone: This CDR3 is also generated by other DNA sequences in the sample. V and J are TRBV18 and TRBJ2-5; the D gene is possibly TRBD2 (6 bases). CDR1 KGHSH and CDR2 LQKENI come from the germline V gene. The germline V and J ends were trimmed by 3 bases and 5 bases, with 13 bases remaining between them. This CDR3 has 14 amino acids. The CDR3 sequence: CASSPPGLGETQYF. CDR3 bases: TGTGCCAGCTCACCCCCGGGACTGGGGGAGACCCAGTACTTC.

The rearrangement uses TRBV5-5 and TRBJ1-1; unclear D gene. V lost 0 bases to trimming and J lost 7 bases, with 4 bases between them. CDR3 length equals 11 residues. The germline gives CDR1 SGHKS, CDR2 YYEKEE (reference sequence). As DNA, the CDR3 is TGTGCCAGCAGCTTGGTGAGTGAAGCTTTCTTT. This gives the protein CASSLVSEAFF.

V and J are TRBV28 and TRBJ2-1, with TRBD2 identical over 8 bases. Germline CDR1 reads MDHEN; CDR2 reads SYDVKM. The CDR3 has 16 residues. The V and J ends lost 1 base and 0 bases, in that order; junction bases with no gene match: 2. Here the CDR3 reads CASSLYAGGSYNEQFF. The CDR3 region has the DNA TGTGCCAGCAGTTTATATGCGGGAGGCTCCTACAATGAGCAGTTCTTC.